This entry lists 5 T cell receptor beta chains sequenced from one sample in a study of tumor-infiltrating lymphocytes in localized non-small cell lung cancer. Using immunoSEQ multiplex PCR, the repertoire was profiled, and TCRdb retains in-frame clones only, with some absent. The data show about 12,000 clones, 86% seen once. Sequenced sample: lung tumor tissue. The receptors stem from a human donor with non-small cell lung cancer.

The CDR3 here is CASDFPGQMTEAFF. The CDR3 DNA follows: TGTGCTAGTGACTTTCCGGGACAGATGACTGAAGCTTTCTTT. The chain couples TRBV12-5 to TRBJ1-1, with 7 bases matching TRBD1. V trimming: 7 bases; J trimming: 5 bases; junction bases outside the gene matches: 10. The CDR3 sequence is 14 residues long. Germline assignment: CDR1 LGHNT and CDR2 FRNRAP.

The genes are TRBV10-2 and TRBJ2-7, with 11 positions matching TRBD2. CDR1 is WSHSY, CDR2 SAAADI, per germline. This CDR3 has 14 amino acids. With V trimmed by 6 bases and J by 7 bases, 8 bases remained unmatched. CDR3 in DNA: TGCGCCAGCAGCCAACTAGCGGGAGCGTCTGAGCAGTACTTC. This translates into CASSQLAGASEQYF.

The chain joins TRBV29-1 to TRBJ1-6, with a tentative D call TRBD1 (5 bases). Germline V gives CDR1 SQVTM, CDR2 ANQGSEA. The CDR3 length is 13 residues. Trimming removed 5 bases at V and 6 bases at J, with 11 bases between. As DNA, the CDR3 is TGCAGCGTTCAGACAGACCTTAATTCACCCCTCCACTTT. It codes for CSVQTDLNSPLHF.

CDR3 protein: CASRASTTTVYEQYF. The CDR3 DNA follows: TGTGCCAGCAGAGCCTCCACGACGACCGTCTACGAGCAGTACTTC. J is TRBJ2-7 and V is TRBV6-1; no firm D call. The CDR3 loop spans 15 amino acids. V was trimmed by 6 bases and J by 3 bases, leaving 18 bases between them. Per germline, CDR1 MNHNS and CDR2 SASEGT.

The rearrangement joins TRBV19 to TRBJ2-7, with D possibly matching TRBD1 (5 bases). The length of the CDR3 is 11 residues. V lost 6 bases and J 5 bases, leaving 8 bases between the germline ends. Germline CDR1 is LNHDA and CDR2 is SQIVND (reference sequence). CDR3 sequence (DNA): TGTGCCAGTAGCCAGGGCCACGAGCAGTACTTC. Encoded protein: CASSQGHEQYF.